This TCR beta chain was captured in a study of blood T cell repertoires in COVID-19. The wider study: The cDNA or gDNA used as material had been derived from T cells, B-cell-depleted T cells, or PBMCs.

Trimming left V 1 base short and J 8 bases short, with 8 bases between. This CDR3 spans 12 amino acids. CDR1 is SGHAT and CDR2 is FQNNGV in the germline V gene. Participants were aged about 18 to 100 years from around 26 US areas. Grouping used clinical history reported by participants in a survey and questionnaire. As originally analysed: Reference gene primer amplification gave nucleated cell count estimates. Assay: immunoSEQ multiplex PCR; the TCRdb copy retains only in-frame clones and omits some. D and trimming were read from the DNA, whereas the V and J calls and clone size are those reported in that table. The sample holds about 200,000 clones, roughly nine tenths seen once.

The gene calls are TRBV11-2 and TRBJ1-2; D possibly corresponds to TRBD1 (6 bases). The sequence derives from a woman aged 25 to 39 with acute COVID-19. Material: PBMCs or T cells enriched from blood (not recorded which). The CDR3 loop reads CASSLVRGGYTF. The CDR3 DNA follows: TGTGCCAGCAGCTTAGTGAGGGGGGGCTACACCTTC.